This is a list of T cell receptor beta chains from one sample in a study of blood T cell repertoires in COVID-19. Sequencing used immunoSEQ multiplex PCR; TCRdb keeps in-frame clones, though not all of them. The sample holds about 480,000 clones, 88% seen once. What was sequenced was PBMCs or T cells enriched from blood (not recorded which). Every receptor here comes from a woman in her forties who had recovered from COVID-19. CDR3s include the opening cysteine and the closing phenylalanine or tryptophan. D genes are given only for firm matches. A row's size may be missing; if present it is once, few, many or a size class.

. . TRBJ1-4 TRBV6-4 TGTGCCAGCATTTATCCCGGGGAGGGGAGCGAAAAACTGTTTTTT CASIYPGEGSEKLFF
TRBD1 . TRBJ2-3 TRBV30 TGTGCCTGGACGCTTGGATCAGGGGGTTGGTCAGATACGCAGTATTTT CAWTLGSGGWSDTQYF
TRBD1 . TRBJ1-6 TRBV19 TGTGCCAGTAGTGGACAGGGCCATAATTCACCCCTCCACTTT CASSGQGHNSPLHF
TRBD1 . TRBJ1-1 TRBV6-5 TGTGCCAGCAGCTACGGGACAGGACGCACTGAAGCTTTCTTT CASSYGTGRTEAFF
. . TRBJ1-2 TRBV7-2 TGTGCCAGCAGCTTAATCGGACAGAATGGCTACACCTTC CASSLIGQNGYTF
. . TRBJ1-2 TRBV12-5 TGTGCTAGTGGTTTGGTACCCCGGAACAGGGTTGACTATGGCTACACCTTC CASGLVPRNRVDYGYTF
. . TRBJ2-2 TRBV11-3 TGTGCCAGCAGCTTAGATCTGGGCGTAAGCCCGACCGGGGAGCTGTTTTTT CASSLDLGVSPTGELFF
TRBD2 . TRBJ2-1 TRBV6-2/TRBV6-3 TGTGCCAGCAGCCCTACTAGCGGAGCCTCCTACAATGAGCAGTTCTTC CASSPTSGASYNEQFF
TRBD1 . TRBJ2-7 TRBV27 TGTGCCAGCAGTTTAGGACAGGGGACTTTCTCCTACGAGCAGTACTTC CASSLGQGTFSYEQYF
TRBD1 . TRBJ1-1 TRBV5-1 TGCGCCAGCAGCTTGCTTTCCGGGACAGGGGTGATGAACACTGAAGCTTTCTTT CASSLLSGTGVMNTEAFF
. . TRBJ1-3 TRBV24-1 TGTGCCACCAGTCCTGGGGGGGGAAATCATGGAAACACCATATATTTT CATSPGGGNHGNTIYF
. . TRBJ1-6 TRBV19 TGTGCCAGTAGTAGTGGAGGGTTCGGTTCACCCCTCCACTTT CASSSGGFGSPLHF
. . TRBJ1-2 TRBV27 TGTGCCAGCAGTTTAAATCCCGGCTATGGCTACACCTTC CASSLNPGYGYTF
TRBD1 . TRBJ1-1 TRBV19 TGTGCCAGTAGTAGCATGGACAGGGCGAAAAACACTGAAGCTTTCTTT CASSSMDRAKNTEAFF
TRBD1 . TRBJ2-7 TRBV6-1 TGTGCCAGCAGTGTTACCACTAATATAGGGGGCAAGTACGAGCAGTACTTC CASSVTTNIGGKYEQYF
. . TRBJ1-1 TRBV14 TGTGCCAGCAGCCAAGGAGGTACGCAGGGATCATCTGAAGCTTTCTTT CASSQGGTQGSSEAFF
. few TRBJ1-6 TRBV5-5 TGTGCCAGCAGGCGAATTAATTCACCCCTCCACTTT CASRRINSPLHF
. once TRBJ2-7 TRBV29-1 TGCAGCGTTGAGGTTCAAGGACTTTCCGGGATCTACGAGCAGTACTTC CSVEVQGLSGIYEQYF
. . TRBJ1-1 TRBV6-5 TGTGCCAGCAGCGGACAGCGGAACACTGAAGCTTTCTTT CASSGQRNTEAFF
TRBD1 . TRBJ2-7 TRBV11-3 TGTGCCAGCAGCCAGGGGCCGGGGACAGCTACCTCCTACGAGCAGTACTTC CASSQGPGTATSYEQYF
. . TRBJ1-2 TRBV10-3 TGTGCCATCAGTGAGCCTCGGGTGGGAGCTAACTATGGCTACACCTTC CAISEPRVGANYGYTF
. . TRBJ1-6 TRBV3-1/TRBV3-2 TGTGCCAGCAGCCCGGGAGGGAATTCACCCCTCCACTTT CASSPGGNSPLHF
TRBD1 . TRBJ1-6 TRBV28 TGTGCCAGCAGTCTTCCTGGGACAGGCTATAATTCACCCCTCCACTTT CASSLPGTGYNSPLHF
TRBD1 . TRBJ1-2 TRBV5-1 TGCGCCAGCAGAGGGACAGGGGTTTTTTCTGCGGGAGGCTACACCTTC CASRGTGVFSAGGYTF
TRBD2 . TRBJ2-5 TRBV4-1 TGCGCCAGCAGCCGGTTAGCGGGAGTCCCAGGAGAGACCCAGTACTTC CASSRLAGVPGETQYF
. few TRBJ2-7 TRBV3-1/TRBV3-2 TGTGCCAGCAGCCAAGGTGCGGGAATGATGTACGAGCAGTACTTC CASSQGAGMMYEQYF
. . TRBJ2-5 TRBV5-4 TGTGCCAGCAGCTCAAGGGGAGGAGAAGAGACCCAGTACTTC CASSSRGGEETQYF
. . TRBJ2-3 TRBV7-2 TGTGCCAGCAGCTTAGGAGGCAGCCCCTCCACAGATACGCAGTATTTT CASSLGGSPSTDTQYF
TRBD1 . TRBJ2-7 TRBV12-3/TRBV12-4 TGTGCCAGCAGTCCGGGACAGAGGACGGAGCAGTACTTC CASSPGQRTEQYF
. . TRBJ2-5 TRBV10-3 TGTGCCATCAGTGAGTCTAGCGGCCCAGAGACCCAGTACTTC CAISESSGPETQYF
. . TRBJ2-1 TRBV4-2 TGTGCCAGCAGCCAAGATCAGGTCGCCTACAATGAGCAGTTCTTC CASSQDQVAYNEQFF
TRBD1 . TRBJ2-2 TRBV7-9 TGTGCCAGCAGCTCAAGACAGGGGATGGATACCGGGGAGCTGTTTTTT CASSSRQGMDTGELFF
. . TRBJ2-3 TRBV27 TGTGCCAGCAGCCTACAGCGCACAGATACGCAGTATTTT CASSLQRTDTQYF
. once TRBJ1-5 TRBV18 TGTGCCAGCTCACCGGTACATGATAGCAATCAGCCCCAGCATTTT CASSPVHDSNQPQHF
TRBD1 . TRBJ1-2 TRBV4-1 TGCGCCAGCAGCCGGACAGGGGTTACTGGCTACACCTTC CASSRTGVTGYTF
. . TRBJ1-4 TRBV11-2 TGTGCCAGCAGCTTAGGAGGGAGCGAAAAACTGTTTTTT CASSLGGSEKLFF